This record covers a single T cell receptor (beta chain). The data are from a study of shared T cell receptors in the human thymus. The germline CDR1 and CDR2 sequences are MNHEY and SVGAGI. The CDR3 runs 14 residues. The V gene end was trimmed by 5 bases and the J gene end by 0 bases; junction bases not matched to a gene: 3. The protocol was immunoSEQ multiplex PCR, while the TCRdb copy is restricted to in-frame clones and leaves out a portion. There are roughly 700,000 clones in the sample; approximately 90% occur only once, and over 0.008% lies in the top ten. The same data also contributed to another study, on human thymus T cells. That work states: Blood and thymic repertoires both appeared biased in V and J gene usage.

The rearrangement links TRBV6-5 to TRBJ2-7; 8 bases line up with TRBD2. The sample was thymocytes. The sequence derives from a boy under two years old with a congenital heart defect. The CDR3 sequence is CASSPLAGSYEQYF. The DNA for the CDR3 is TGTGCCAGCAGTCCCCTAGCGGGCTCCTACGAGCAGTACTTC.